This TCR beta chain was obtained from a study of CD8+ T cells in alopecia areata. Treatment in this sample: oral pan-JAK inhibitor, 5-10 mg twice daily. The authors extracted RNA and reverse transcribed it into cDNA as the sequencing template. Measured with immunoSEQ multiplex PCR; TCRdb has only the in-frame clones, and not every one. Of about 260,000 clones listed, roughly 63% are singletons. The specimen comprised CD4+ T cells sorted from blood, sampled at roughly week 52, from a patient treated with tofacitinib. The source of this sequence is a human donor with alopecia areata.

CDR3 DNA sequence: TGTGCCAGCAGCTTAGCCCGACAGGGGAGCTATGGCTACACCTTC. This encodes CASSLARQGSYGYTF. The chain is built from TRBV7-9 and TRBJ1-2, with 8 bases lining up with TRBD1. CDR3 length: 15 residues. Unmatched junction bases numbered 4, after V lost 0 bases and J lost 4 bases. Germline V gene data show CDR1 as SEHNR and CDR2 as FQNEAQ (reference sequence).